The 9 T cell receptor beta chains listed next were all sequenced from one sample in a study of control samples from healthy donors and cancer patients. Produced via immunoSEQ multiplex PCR; TCRdb's table is partial and in-frame only. The data contain tens of thousands of clones, approximately 87% of them singletons. The sample taken for sequencing was blood. These receptors were collected from a man between 60 and 70 years old in good health.

In its sample, this clone was seen once. The chain links TRBV6-1 to TRBJ1-1; D gene uncertain. Germline loops: CDR1 MNHNS, CDR2 SASEGT. CDR3 length equals 14 residues. Trimming left V 1 base short and J 11 bases short, with 17 bases between. As DNA, the CDR3 is TGTGCCAGCAGTGAAGTCGGTGCGCGTCCGGGGGCTTTCTTT. This codes for CASSEVGARPGAFF.

The chain has TRBV28 and TRBJ2-7; tentative D call: TRBD1 (6 bases). V was trimmed by 5 bases and J by 6 bases, leaving 26 bases between them. CDR1 and CDR2 (germline): MDHEN, SYDVKM. The CDR3 is 17 amino acids. The CDR3 region has the DNA TGTGCCAGCAGTGGATCAACGGGACACCCTGTTCTGGGCGAGCAGTACTTC. Protein product: CASSGSTGHPVLGEQYF.

This chain joins TRBV5-1 and TRBJ2-6, with D unclear. The CDR3 sequence is 16 residues long. The germline gives CDR1 SGHRS, CDR2 YFSETQ. V was cut by 2 bases and J by 0 bases, with 9 bases left in between. CDR3 DNA sequence: TGCGCCAGCAGCTTCATTAGAAACTCTGGGGCCAACGTCCTGACTTTC. Amino acids: CASSFIRNSGANVLTF.

The chain recombines TRBV7-6 with TRBJ2-5; TRBD2 aligns across 9 bases. CDR3 length: 18 residues. With 1 base clipped from V and 4 bases from J, the junction kept 13 bases outside the gene matches. The germline V gene encodes CDR1 SGHVS and CDR2 FNYEAQ. The CDR3: CASSLGGLAGGPRETQYF. As DNA, the CDR3 is TGTGCCAGCAGCTTAGGGGGACTCGCGGGGGGGCCGCGAGAGACCCAGTACTTC.

The chain combines TRBV29-1 with TRBJ1-1, with TRBD1 as a possible D gene (6 bases). Between the trimmed V and J ends, which lost 5 bases and 6 bases, there was a span of 19 bases. The germline gives CDR1 SQVTM, CDR2 ANQGSEA. This CDR3 is 14 amino acids long. The CDR3 nucleotides read TGCAGCGTTACTAGCCCCGTGGGGGGGCCTGAAGCTTTCTTT. Translated: CSVTSPVGGPEAFF.

This rearrangement joins TRBV12-3 or TRBV12-4 to TRBJ1-5; no clear D. V lost 4 bases and J 4 bases, leaving 5 bases between the germline ends. The CDR3 is 12 residues long. The CDR3 DNA follows: TGTGCCAGCAGTTCTCCTAATCAGCCCCAGCATTTT. It codes for CASSSPNQPQHF.

The chain combines TRBV5-1 with TRBJ2-2; D may be TRBD1 (6 bases). The CDR3 has 13 residues. The ends were cut back, 2 bases at V and 5 bases at J, with 7 bases in the middle. CDR1 is SGHRS, CDR2 YFSETQ, per germline. The CDR3 sequence is CASSFRGTGELFF. The CDR3 nucleotides are TGCGCCAGCAGCTTCAGGGGTACCGGGGAGCTGTTTTTT.

This chain links TRBV18 with TRBJ1-1; TRBD1 matches 9 bases. This CDR3 is 15 amino acids long. Germline CDR1 and CDR2: KGHSH and LQKENI. V lost 7 bases to trimming and J lost 4 bases; unmatched junction nucleotides: 10. The CDR3 coding sequence is TGTGCCAGCTTACGACAGGGGGGTTTGGGCACTGAAGCTTTCTTT. It codes for CASLRQGGLGTEAFF.

Here the CDR3 reads CASVWRGGGETQYF. DNA of the CDR3: TGTGCCAGCGTTTGGCGGGGGGGCGGAGAGACCCAGTACTTC. The V and J genes are TRBV3-1 (or the pseudogene TRBV3-2) and TRBJ2-5; 9 nucleotides line up with TRBD2. The CDR3 spans 14 residues. Germline assignment: CDR1 LGHDT and CDR2 YNNKEL (reference sequence). V shed 8 bases, J shed 4 bases, and the junction held 8 bases outside the gene matches.